Listed below are T cell receptor beta chains from one sample, sequenced in a study of Tregs in tolerant kidney transplant recipients. Clones were read by immunoSEQ multiplex PCR, and TCRdb kept only the in-frame ones, dropping some. Among 81,000 or so clones listed, more than 85% were seen once. Material: CD4+ T cells from blood (PBMCs), obtained 24 months after the transplant. These receptors all come from a human patient who received a combined kidney and bone marrow transplant. Certain T cells may be donor cells from the graft. CDR3s include the opening cysteine and the closing phenylalanine or tryptophan. A D gene is named only where the DNA matches it firmly. A clone size is listed for some rows: how often the clone was seen (once, few, many), or a class if it is expanded.

TRBJ2-7	TRBV5-1	once	-	CASSSTTSSASYEQYF	TGCGCCAGCAGCTCGACAACCTCTAGCGCGTCCTACGAGCAGTACTTC
TRBJ1-1	TRBV5-1	few	-	CASSVKPSGDTEAFF	TGCGCCAGCAGCGTAAAACCCAGCGGGGACACTGAAGCTTTCTTT
TRBJ2-1	TRBV6-1	-	TRBD2	CASTLTSGVNNEQFF	TGTGCCAGCACCCTGACTAGCGGGGTAAACAATGAGCAGTTCTTC
TRBJ2-7	TRBV29-1	-	TRBD1	CSVEGQGYEQYF	TGCAGCGTTGAGGGACAGGGGTACGAGCAGTACTTC
TRBJ1-1	TRBV29-1	-	TRBD1	CSATQGGNTEAFF	TGCAGCGCCACCCAGGGGGGGAACACTGAAGCTTTCTTT
TRBJ1-1	TRBV6-5	-	TRBD1	CASSYRTGGGTEAFF	TGTGCCAGCAGTTACCGCACAGGGGGGGGCACTGAAGCTTTCTTT
TRBJ2-7	TRBV29-1	-	-	CSVQGTREQYF	TGCAGCGTTCAGGGTACTCGGGAGCAGTACTTC
TRBJ2-5	TRBV30	-	-	CAWTGQETQYF	TGTGCCTGGACAGGCCAAGAGACCCAGTACTTC
TRBJ2-7	TRBV12-2	-	-	CASRHRGAGVYEQYF	TGTGCAAGTCGCCATCGAGGAGCGGGAGTTTACGAGCAGTACTTC
TRBJ1-2	TRBV19	once	-	CASSISDGYTF	TGTGCCAGTAGTATTTCGGATGGCTACACCTTC
TRBJ2-7	TRBV27	-	TRBD1	CASSSVTGSEQYF	TGTGCCAGCAGTTCTGTGACAGGGAGCGAGCAGTACTTC
TRBJ2-7	TRBV6-1	-	-	CASSAANPASYEQYF	TGTGCCAGCAGCGCGGCCAACCCCGCATCCTACGAGCAGTACTTC
TRBJ1-1	TRBV12-5	-	-	CASGLLNREYLKGTEAFF	TGTGCTAGTGGTTTACTAAACAGGGAATATCTAAAAGGGACTGAAGCTTTCTTT
TRBJ1-2	TRBV5-4	-	-	CASALRGFNYGYTF	TGTGCCAGCGCTTTACGAGGTTTTAACTATGGCTACACCTTC
TRBJ2-5	TRBV11-2	-	TRBD1	CASSYYRGTRRGPTQYF	TGTGCCAGCAGCTACTACCGAGGAACGCGCAGGGGGCCGACCCAGTACTTC
TRBJ1-2	TRBV27	-	-	CASSSQFDYGYTF	TGTGCCAGCAGTTCTCAGTTCGACTATGGCTACACCTTC
TRBJ2-4	TRBV25-1	once	-	CASKDEVWGDIQYF	TGTGCCAGCAAGGATGAAGTATGGGGAGACATTCAGTACTTC
TRBJ1-2	TRBV5-1	-	TRBD1	CASSTGTAILRTGYTF	TGCGCCAGCAGCACCGGGACAGCTATTCTTCGTACAGGCTACACCTTC
TRBJ1-1	TRBV9	-	TRBD1	CASSVGTGVGEAFF	TGTGCCAGCAGCGTAGGGACAGGGGTAGGAGAAGCTTTCTTT
TRBJ2-7	TRBV5-5	-	-	CASSPEGTYNYEQYF	TGTGCCAGCAGCCCGGAAGGGACTTACAACTACGAGCAGTACTTC
TRBJ1-6	TRBV9	-	-	CASSSQGRYNSPLHF	TGTGCCAGCAGCTCACAGGGACGCTATAATTCACCCCTCCACTTT
TRBJ2-1	TRBV5-1	-	TRBD2	CASSPRLAGVGSYNEQFF	TGCGCCAGCAGCCCCCGTCTAGCGGGAGTAGGCTCCTACAATGAGCAGTTCTTC
TRBJ1-4	TRBV6-5	-	TRBD1	CASIGTAKLFF	TGTGCCAGCATTGGGACAGCAAAACTGTTTTTT
TRBJ2-2	TRBV5-1	-	TRBD2	CASSRSGGRNTGELFF	TGCGCCAGCAGCCGAAGCGGGGGGCGGAACACCGGGGAGCTGTTTTTT
TRBJ1-1	TRBV10-3	-	TRBD1	CAIRPTGGENTEAFF	TGTGCCATCAGGCCCACAGGGGGGGAAAACACTGAAGCTTTCTTT
TRBJ1-2	TRBV25-1	-	-	CASSSGISVYGCTF	TGTGCCAGCAGTTCGGGGATTTCTGTCTATGGCTGCACCTTC